A selection of T cell receptor beta chains follows, all from one sample in a study of T cell responses to AZD1222 COVID-19 vaccine. Some clones are missing from TCRdb's copy, which holds only in-frame ones; the method was immunoSEQ multiplex PCR. The sample records about 110,000 clones, about 94% being singletons. The specimen was peripheral blood, collected 28 days after the second AZD1222 dose. The receptors shown here come from an adult who received the AZD1222 COVID-19 vaccine. CDR3s include the opening cysteine and the closing phenylalanine or tryptophan. The D gene is left open where the match is weak. Clone size is stated in some rows and not others, as once, few, many or a class when expanded.

D	size	V	J	DNA	CDR3
.	.	TRBV6-6	TRBJ1-2	TGTGCCAGCAGCCTCACAGGGCATGGCTACACCTTC	CASSLTGHGYTF
.	.	TRBV15	TRBJ1-4	TGTGCCACCAGCAGAGACAGGTCAACTAATGAAAAACTGTTTTTT	CATSRDRSTNEKLFF
.	.	TRBV7-9	TRBJ2-7	TGTGCCAGCAGCTCCGGACAGTCCTACGAGCAGTACTTC	CASSSGQSYEQYF
TRBD1	.	TRBV19	TRBJ2-6	TGTGCCAGTAGTGCCTTCAGGGACAGGGTTTCCTCTGGGGCCAACGTCCTGACTTTC	CASSAFRDRVSSGANVLTF
TRBD1	.	TRBV9	TRBJ1-4	TGTGCCAGCAGCGCTTCCGGGACAGCAAATGAAAAACTGTTTTTT	CASSASGTANEKLFF
.	.	TRBV6-1	TRBJ2-7	TGTGCCAGCAGTGAAGAGGAGGGGGGTGAGCAGTACTTC	CASSEEEGGEQYF
TRBD1	.	TRBV19	TRBJ1-5	TGTGCCAGCGACAGGGGGGTGAGATATAGCAATCAGCCCCAGCATTTT	CASDRGVRYSNQPQHF
.	.	TRBV5-5	TRBJ1-5	TGTGCCAGCAGCTTGGCTTTTTCGGTAGGTCAGCCCCAGCATTTT	CASSLAFSVGQPQHF
.	.	TRBV6-1	TRBJ1-1	TGTGCCAGCAGTTTTTGGACAGTGACGAACACTGAAGCTTTCTTT	CASSFWTVTNTEAFF
.	.	TRBV5-1	TRBJ1-1	TGCGCCAGCAGCTTGAACGGGGGGGTGAACACTGAAGCTTTCTTT	CASSLNGGVNTEAFF
TRBD1	.	TRBV5-1	TRBJ1-2	TGCGCCAGCAGCGTGGGACAGGGGGCTTTTGGCTACACCTTC	CASSVGQGAFGYTF
TRBD1	.	TRBV5-4	TRBJ1-3	TGTGCCAGCAGCCCCGGGACAGGGGGCCTATCTGGAAACACCATATATTTT	CASSPGTGGLSGNTIYF
TRBD1	.	TRBV19	TRBJ1-1	TGTGCCAGTTCCAAGACAGGGTGGACTGAAGCTTTCTTT	CASSKTGWTEAFF
.	.	TRBV6-4	TRBJ2-3	TGTGCCAGCAGTCATCTAGACGAAGGCACAGATACGCAGTATTTT	CASSHLDEGTDTQYF
.	.	TRBV19	TRBJ1-1	TGTGCCAGTAGTATATTTTGGGGTGTGAACACTGAAGCTTTCTTT	CASSIFWGVNTEAFF
.	.	TRBV4-1	TRBJ1-2	TGCGCCAGCAGCCAAGTTTCGGGGACCGGTGGCTACACCTTC	CASSQVSGTGGYTF
.	.	TRBV6-4	TRBJ1-1	TGTGCCAGCAGTGACTTCGGGAACACTGAAGCTTTCTTT	CASSDFGNTEAFF
.	.	TRBV9	TRBJ1-2	TGTGCCAGCAGCAATTTAGGCGGGCCTGGCTACACCTTC	CASSNLGGPGYTF
.	once	TRBV5-1	TRBJ2-3	TGCGCCAGCAGCCTAGGCGGGGGCACAGATACGCAGTATTTT	CASSLGGGTDTQYF
TRBD1	.	TRBV6-5	TRBJ1-1	TGTGCCAGCAGGGACCTTCAGGGGGATACTGAAGCTTTCTTT	CASRDLQGDTEAFF
TRBD1	.	TRBV7-8	TRBJ2-3	TGTGCCAGCAGCACCCGGGACAGGGCTCGCACAGATACGCAGTATTTT	CASSTRDRARTDTQYF
.	few	TRBV6-1	TRBJ1-4	TGTGCCAGCAGTGAAGGGGTAGGACTGATTACTGAAAAACTGTTTTTT	CASSEGVGLITEKLFF
.	.	TRBV12-3/TRBV12-4	TRBJ1-2	TGTGCCAGCAGTTTGGGCTATGGCTACACCTTC	CASSLGYGYTF
.	.	TRBV11-2	TRBJ1-5	TGTGCCAGCAGCTTAGACGGCAGGGTCAATCAGCCCCAGCATTTT	CASSLDGRVNQPQHF
TRBD1	.	TRBV7-9	TRBJ1-4	TGTGCCAGCAGCTTTACAGGGGGCGCGGGTGAAAAACTGTTTTTT	CASSFTGGAGEKLFF
TRBD2	.	TRBV7-9	TRBJ2-1	TGTGCCAGCAGCCTACCTAGCGGGACCGACAATGAGCAGTTCTTC	CASSLPSGTDNEQFF
.	.	TRBV9	TRBJ1-2	TGTGCCAGCAGCGTAGGACAGGAGAGGAGGAGTGGCTACACCTTC	CASSVGQERRSGYTF
.	once	TRBV11-2	TRBJ2-6	TGTGCCAGCACCTCTGAGGGGTTATTCTCTGGGGCCAACGTCCTGACTTTC	CASTSEGLFSGANVLTF
TRBD1	.	TRBV6-5	TRBJ1-5	TGTGCCAGCAGTTCCGGGACAGGGGGCGGCAATCAGCCCCAGCATTTT	CASSSGTGGGNQPQHF
.	.	TRBV11-2	TRBJ2-7	TGTGCCAGCAGCGTACAAGCAGCCTACGAGCAGTACTTC	CASSVQAAYEQYF
.	.	TRBV14	TRBJ2-1	TGTGCCAGCAGCCAAGATTTCAGGGAGAGGCTGAGCTCCTACAATGAGCAGTTCTTC	CASSQDFRERLSSYNEQFF
.	few	TRBV7-8	TRBJ2-2	TGTGCCAGCAGCTTAGCGGACCTTTACACCGGGGAGCTGTTTTTT	CASSLADLYTGELFF
.	.	TRBV27	TRBJ2-7	TGTGCCAGCAGCCCGATAAACAGGGTAACCTACGAGCAGTACTTC	CASSPINRVTYEQYF
TRBD1	.	TRBV10-2	TRBJ2-1	TGCGCCAGCAGCCGGACAGGCTCCTACAATGAGCAGTTCTTC	CASSRTGSYNEQFF
.	.	TRBV3-1/TRBV3-2	TRBJ1-4	TGTGCCAGCAGCCATCGAGGGGTTAATGAAAAACTGTTTTTT	CASSHRGVNEKLFF
.	.	TRBV27	TRBJ1-2	TGTGCCAGCAGTAGGCAAAGTGGGGGTGATTTCTATGGCTACACCTTC	CASSRQSGGDFYGYTF
.	.	TRBV20-1	TRBJ1-4	TGCAGTGCTAGTGGGGCGAGTGTGAAGGAACTGTTTTTT	CSASGASVKELFF
.	.	TRBV5-1	TRBJ1-2	TGCGCCAGCAGCTTGACAACTAACTATGGCTACACCTTC	CASSLTTNYGYTF
TRBD1	.	TRBV5-1	TRBJ2-4	TGCGCCAGCAGCTTGGTAAGGGCAGGGGGCGATTTAGGCATTCAGTACTTC	CASSLVRAGGDLGIQYF
.	.	TRBV2	TRBJ1-1	TGTGCCAGCAAGGCGGATGCGAACACTGAAGCTTTCTTT	CASKADANTEAFF
.	once	TRBV4-1	TRBJ1-2	TGCGCCAGCACCCATACGGGGGCCTCAAATGGCTACACCTTC	CASTHTGASNGYTF
.	.	TRBV29-1	TRBJ2-1	TGCAGCGTTCACCGGGAGCAATACGAGCAGTTCTTC	CSVHREQYEQFF
.	few	TRBV3-1/TRBV3-2	TRBJ2-2	TGTGCCAGCAGCCAAGTACGTGCGCTGAACACCGGGGAGCTGTTTTTT	CASSQVRALNTGELFF
.	.	TRBV18	TRBJ1-2	TGTGCCAGCTCACCACCAGAACCCGGAATCTATGGCTACACCTTC	CASSPPEPGIYGYTF
TRBD1	.	TRBV18	TRBJ1-1	TGTGCCAGCTCACCACCGGGACAGGGCCTCACTGAAGCTTTCTTT	CASSPPGQGLTEAFF
TRBD2	.	TRBV28	TRBJ2-1	TGTGCCAGCAGTTTCCCATTAGGGACTAGAGGCAATGAGCAGTTCTTC	CASSFPLGTRGNEQFF
TRBD1	once	TRBV5-1	TRBJ1-2	TGCGCCAGCAGCTTAAATGCCGGGACAGGGGGCGCAGATGGCTACACCTTC	CASSLNAGTGGADGYTF
.	.	TRBV4-1	TRBJ2-7	TGCGCCAGCAGCCCCCGTGACAAATTCTCCTACGAGCAGTACTTC	CASSPRDKFSYEQYF
.	.	TRBV19	TRBJ2-1	TGTGCCAGTAATCTTAACGCTCGTACCCGCCACTCCCATGAGCAGTTCTTC	CASNLNARTRHSHEQFF
.	.	TRBV3-1/TRBV3-2	TRBJ1-2	TGTGCCAGCAGCCAAGCTCCGGCTAACTATGGCTACACCTTC	CASSQAPANYGYTF
TRBD1	.	TRBV18	TRBJ1-5	TGTGCCAGCTCACCTGGACAGGGCAATCAGCCCCAGCATTTT	CASSPGQGNQPQHF
TRBD1	.	TRBV29-1	TRBJ2-1	TGCAGCGTGGATGGAACAGGACAGGGATACAGCAATGAGCAGTTCTTC	CSVDGTGQGYSNEQFF
TRBD1	.	TRBV9	TRBJ2-1	TGTGCCAGCAGCGGACAGGGTTTGTCCTACAATGAGCAGTTCTTC	CASSGQGLSYNEQFF
.	.	TRBV6-5	TRBJ2-7	TGTGCCAGCAGTAGGACCGACTTCCACGAGCAGTACTTC	CASSRTDFHEQYF
.	.	TRBV18	TRBJ1-1	TGTGCCAGCTCACCACCGGTCACAGAAGCTTTCTTT	CASSPPVTEAFF
.	.	TRBV6-5	TRBJ1-1	TGTGCCAGCAGATCTGAAGTGAACACTGAAGCTTTCTTT	CASRSEVNTEAFF
.	.	TRBV10-3	TRBJ2-3	TGTGCCATCTCCGGCGACGACACAGATACGCAGTATTTT	CAISGDDTDTQYF